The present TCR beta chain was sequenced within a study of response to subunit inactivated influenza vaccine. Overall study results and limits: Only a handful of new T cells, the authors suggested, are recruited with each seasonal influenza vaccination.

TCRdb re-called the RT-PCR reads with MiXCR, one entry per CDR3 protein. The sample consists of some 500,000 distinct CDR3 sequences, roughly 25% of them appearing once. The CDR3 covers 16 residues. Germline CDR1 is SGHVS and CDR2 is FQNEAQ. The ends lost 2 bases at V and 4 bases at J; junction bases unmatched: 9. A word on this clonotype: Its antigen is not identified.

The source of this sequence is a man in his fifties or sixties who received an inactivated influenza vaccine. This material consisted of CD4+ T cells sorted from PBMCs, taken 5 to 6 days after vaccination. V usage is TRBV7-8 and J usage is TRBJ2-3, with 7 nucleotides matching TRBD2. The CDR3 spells CASSLHGGRASDTQYF. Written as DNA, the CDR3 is TGTGCCAGCAGCTTACATGGAGGGAGGGCCTCAGATACGCAGTATTTT.